The rows below give T cell receptor beta chains drawn from one sample of a study of T cell responses to AZD1222 COVID-19 vaccine. The repertoire was sequenced with immunoSEQ multiplex PCR; TCRdb's copy has only in-frame clones and lacks some. The data hold around 160,000 clones, with roughly nine tenths observed a single time. This sample comprised peripheral blood, obtained on day 0 of AZD1222 vaccination. The receptors originated from an adult in good health. The CDR3 runs from the conserved cysteine through the conserved F or W. Each record gives: V gene, CDR3 length, clone size, J gene, CDR3 protein. Clone size is not always given. Where it is, it says once, few, many or a class for expanded clones.

v_gene: TRBV28; len: 15; abundance: once; j_gene: TRBJ2-1; CDR3aa: CASSLPGRLNNEQFF
v_gene: TRBV18; len: 14; abundance: few; j_gene: TRBJ1-5; CDR3aa: CASRMGGENQPQHF
v_gene: TRBV4-2; len: 16; abundance: NA; j_gene: TRBJ2-6; CDR3aa: CASSQPFLTGANVLTF
v_gene: TRBV18; len: 13; abundance: NA; j_gene: TRBJ2-5; CDR3aa: CASSLDRQQTQYF
v_gene: TRBV7-2; len: 15; abundance: NA; j_gene: TRBJ2-2; CDR3aa: CASSRDRGNTGELFF
v_gene: TRBV10-1; len: 17; abundance: NA; j_gene: TRBJ2-1; CDR3aa: CASSELAGGRTPNEQFF
v_gene: TRBV7-8; len: 14; abundance: NA; j_gene: TRBJ1-1; CDR3aa: CASSLGGRLTEAFF
v_gene: TRBV30; len: 12; abundance: NA; j_gene: TRBJ2-7; CDR3aa: CAWSPTFGEQYF
v_gene: TRBV7-2; len: 15; abundance: few; j_gene: TRBJ1-2; CDR3aa: CASTPDRGENYGYTF
v_gene: TRBV3-1/TRBV3-2; len: 12; abundance: NA; j_gene: TRBJ1-6; CDR3aa: CASSQAGSPLHF
v_gene: TRBV5-1; len: 13; abundance: NA; j_gene: TRBJ1-1; CDR3aa: CASSLDPGTEAFF
v_gene: TRBV28; len: 11; abundance: NA; j_gene: TRBJ1-1; CDR3aa: CASRLNTEAFF
v_gene: TRBV15; len: 15; abundance: NA; j_gene: TRBJ2-3; CDR3aa: CATSRDPLRKGLRYF
v_gene: TRBV7-3; len: 15; abundance: NA; j_gene: TRBJ2-3; CDR3aa: CASSSSRTSTDTQYF
v_gene: TRBV4-1; len: 16; abundance: NA; j_gene: TRBJ1-5; CDR3aa: CASSQEETRSNQPQHF
v_gene: TRBV29-1; len: 14; abundance: NA; j_gene: TRBJ2-7; CDR3aa: CSVSEERQGYEQYF
v_gene: TRBV6-2/TRBV6-3; len: 15; abundance: NA; j_gene: TRBJ1-6; CDR3aa: CASSRDGSGNSPLHF
v_gene: TRBV6-5; len: 16; abundance: NA; j_gene: TRBJ2-1; CDR3aa: CASSFFLAGAYNEQFF
v_gene: TRBV3-1/TRBV3-2; len: 15; abundance: NA; j_gene: TRBJ1-2; CDR3aa: CASSPPSWLSYGYTF
v_gene: TRBV7-9; len: 15; abundance: NA; j_gene: TRBJ1-2; CDR3aa: CASSLAQGIGYGYTF
v_gene: TRBV7-8; len: 15; abundance: NA; j_gene: TRBJ1-2; CDR3aa: CASARAGGVDYGYTF
v_gene: TRBV6-2/TRBV6-3; len: 15; abundance: few; j_gene: TRBJ2-1; CDR3aa: CASSYSGQVVNEQFF
v_gene: TRBV18; len: 13; abundance: few; j_gene: TRBJ2-7; CDR3aa: CASSYEEFYEQYF
v_gene: TRBV14; len: 14; abundance: NA; j_gene: TRBJ2-7; CDR3aa: CASSQDFGPYEQYF
v_gene: TRBV6-5; len: 14; abundance: NA; j_gene: TRBJ1-6; CDR3aa: CASTLAATDSPLHF
v_gene: TRBV5-1; len: 17; abundance: NA; j_gene: TRBJ2-2; CDR3aa: CASSLAARGGDTGELFF
v_gene: TRBV4-2; len: 16; abundance: few; j_gene: TRBJ2-1; CDR3aa: CASSQGASGRSDEQFF
v_gene: TRBV9; len: 14; abundance: NA; j_gene: TRBJ1-5; CDR3aa: CASSAILKKEPQHF
v_gene: TRBV6-4; len: 15; abundance: NA; j_gene: TRBJ2-3; CDR3aa: CASSDEAASTDTQYF